This passage covers 23 T cell receptor beta chains from one sample sequenced in a study of multiple sclerosis patients with progressive multifocal leukoencephalopathy. Sequencing used immunoSEQ multiplex PCR; TCRdb keeps in-frame clones, though not all of them. Of about 30,000 clones in the sample, roughly 87% are singletons; the top ten hold about 3.3%. Stated time point: time of PML onset. Specimen: PBMCs, collected from a patient treated with natalizumab. The source is a human donor with progressive multifocal leukoencephalopathy.

CDR3 sequence: CASSWTGLGNTEAFF. CDR3 DNA: TGCGCCAGCAGCTGGACGGGGCTGGGGAACACTGAAGCTTTCTTT. The chain carries TRBV5-1 and TRBJ1-1; tentatively, D is TRBD1 (5 bases). This CDR3 contains 15 residues. V was clipped by 3 bases and J by 1 base, with 13 bases between them. Germline-derived CDR1 and CDR2 are SGHRS and YFSETQ.

This chain connects TRBV7-2 to TRBJ2-1; D is possibly TRBD1 (6 bases). Germline CDR1 is SGHTA and CDR2 is FQGNSA. V was clipped by 3 bases and J by 6 bases, with 15 bases between them. The CDR3 contains 15 residues. CDR3 coding DNA: TGTGCCAGCAGCTTTAGGGGGTTTGGTGTCAATGAGCAGTTCTTC. Protein: CASSFRGFGVNEQFF.

This chain connects TRBV30 to TRBJ2-2; D not resolved. The CDR3 extends over 12 amino acids. The germline CDR1 and CDR2 sequences are GTSNPN and SVGIG (reference sequence). Trimming removed 4 bases from V and 4 bases from J, with 7 bases in between. In DNA form, the CDR3 reads TGTGCCTGGACCCCACGCACCGGGGAGCTGTTTTTT. Protein sequence: CAWTPRTGELFF.

The V call is TRBV18, the J call TRBJ1-2; D might be TRBD1 (5 bases). This CDR3 has 13 residues. V shed 1 base and J shed 8 bases, with 11 bases lying between them. Germline CDR1 and CDR2: KGHSH and LQKENI. CDR3 sequence (DNA): TGTGCCAGCTCACCACAGACAGACGGCGGCTACACCTTC. As protein: CASSPQTDGGYTF.

This clone has just one count. Other DNA sequences in the sample encode the same CDR3. V gene TRBV19 combines with J gene TRBJ1-4; D is uncertain. This CDR3 has 12 amino acids. Trimming took off 6 bases at V and 7 bases at J, with 9 bases between the two ends. The germline CDR1 and CDR2 sequences are LNHDA and SQIVND (reference sequence). CDR3: CASSGRFEKLFF. CDR3 sequence (DNA): TGTGCCAGTAGCGGCCGGTTTGAAAAACTGTTTTTT.

V usage is TRBV19 and J usage is TRBJ1-5; the D gene is possibly TRBD1 (6 bases). The germline V gene has CDR1 LNHDA and CDR2 SQIVND (reference sequence). The CDR3 sequence is 15 residues long. Trimming stripped 8 bases from V and 1 base from J, with 15 bases between. The CDR3 bases are TGTGCCAGTTCCAAACAGGGAGTCAGCAATCAGCCCCAGCATTTT. Translation: CASSKQGVSNQPQHF.

The chain uses TRBV7-9 and TRBJ2-6, with unresolved D. V was cut by 10 bases and J by 4 bases, with 11 bases left in between. Germline loops: CDR1 SEHNR, CDR2 FQNEAQ (reference sequence). The CDR3 loop spans 13 amino acids. In DNA, the CDR3 is TGTGCCATCAACATTCGGGGGGCCAACGTCCTGACTTTC. Amino acid sequence: CAINIRGANVLTF. Together with reference TRBV7-9 and TRBJ2-6, the CDR3 gives the full variable domain: DTGVSQNPRHKITKRGQNVTFRCDPISEHNRLYWYRQTLGQGPEFLTYFQNEAQLEKSRLLSDRFSAERPKGSFSTLEIQRTEQGDSAMYLCAINIRGANVLTFGAGSRLTVL.

This clone was detected a few times. One end of the junction does not line up with germline, which may come from a read error. The rearrangement uses TRBV5-6 and TRBJ1-2; D gene ambiguous. The germline CDR1 and CDR2 sequences are SGHDT and YYEEEE. There are 15 residues in the CDR3. The CDR3 nucleotides read TGTGCCAGCACCTTGGGCTTGGCGGAGCTCTATGGCTACACCTTC. Translating gives CASTLGLAELYGYTF.

The J gene is TRBJ1-4, the V gene TRBV7-2; D is perhaps TRBD1 (5 bases). Per the germline V gene, CDR1 is SGHTA and CDR2 is FQGNSA. This CDR3 has 16 amino acids. Trimming stripped 0 bases from V and 3 bases from J, with 11 bases between. The CDR3 here is CASSLAHAGPNEKLFF. The DNA for the CDR3 is TGTGCCAGCAGCTTAGCCCACGCAGGGCCTAATGAAAAACTGTTTTTT.

In this sample, this clone turned up once. V is TRBV18 and J is TRBJ1-2, with TRBD1 as a possible D gene (5 bases). The germline gives CDR1 KGHSH, CDR2 LQKENI. The CDR3 has 11 residues. Trimming took 3 bases from V and 7 from J, leaving 6 bases between them. CDR3 amino acids: CASSPGVGYTF. CDR3 sequence (DNA): TGTGCCAGCTCACCGGGGGTTGGCTACACCTTC.

The V gene is TRBV7-9, the J gene TRBJ1-2; TRBD1 is a possible D gene (6 bases). V shed 5 bases and J shed 4 bases, with 11 bases lying between them. The CDR3 is made up of 13 amino acids. Germline V gene lookup returns CDR1 SEHNR and CDR2 FQNEAQ (reference sequence). CDR3 sequence reads: CASSTDRAYGYTF. The DNA for the CDR3 is TGTGCCAGCAGCACGGACAGAGCCTATGGCTACACCTTC.

The rearrangement uses TRBV12-5 and TRBJ2-7; 7 bases are shared with TRBD1. This CDR3 contains 15 residues. V lost 5 bases and J lost 3; bases outside the gene matches: 10. Germline V gene lookup returns CDR1 LGHNT and CDR2 FRNRAP. The CDR3 DNA reads as TGTGCTAGTGGTCCCTCCGGGACAGCACTCTACGAGCAGTACTTC. Protein: CASGPSGTALYEQYF.

The chain couples TRBV5-1 to TRBJ2-3; 8 nucleotides agree with TRBD1. CDR1 and CDR2 (germline): SGHRS, YFSETQ. The CDR3 covers 14 residues. With 5 bases clipped from V and 3 bases from J, the junction kept 5 bases outside the gene matches. The DNA for the CDR3 is TGCGCCAGCAGGTCCGGACAGGGAACAGATACGCAGTATTTT. Protein sequence: CASRSGQGTDTQYF.

CDR3 in DNA: TGTGCCAGCAGCAAAGAAGGGTACGAGCAGTACTTC. Amino acids: CASSKEGYEQYF. The chain joins TRBV21-1 to TRBJ2-7. TRBV21-1 is noted as a pseudogene. This CDR3 comprises 12 residues.

J is TRBJ2-2 and V is TRBV5-6, with a tentative D call TRBD2 (6 bases). CDR1 and CDR2 from the germline V gene are SGHDT and YYEEEE. CDR3 length: 15 residues. The V end lost 2 bases, the J end lost 1 base, and 9 bases lay between the germline ends. Here the CDR3 reads CASSFAGQNTGELFF. The CDR3 bases are TGTGCCAGCAGCTTTGCGGGGCAGAACACCGGGGAGCTGTTTTTT.

The chain recombines TRBV15 with TRBJ1-2; 7 bases map to TRBD1. J lost 8 bases, V lost 4 bases, and 10 bases had no gene match. In germline, CDR1 is LNHNV, CDR2 YYDKDF (reference sequence). There are 14 residues in the CDR3. The CDR3 protein is CATSITTGADGYTF. Written as DNA, the CDR3 is TGTGCCACCAGCATAACTACAGGGGCAGACGGCTACACCTTC.

This clone was recorded only once. V is TRBV30 and J is TRBJ1-1; D gene uncertain. V dropped 6 bases and J dropped 1 base, with 24 bases sitting between them. The germline CDR1 and CDR2 sequences are GTSNPN and SVGIG (reference sequence). This CDR3 comprises 17 residues. The chain's CDR3 is CACLRAGYGSGNTEAFF. For the CDR3, the DNA is TGTGCCTGCCTCCGCGCGGGCTACGGGTCTGGGAACACTGAAGCTTTCTTT.

CDR3 nucleotide sequence: TGTGCCAGCAGCGTACAGGGGTTGGACACCGGGGAGCTGTTTTTT. As protein: CASSVQGLDTGELFF. The J gene is TRBJ2-2, the V gene TRBV9, with D possibly being TRBD1 (6 bases). This CDR3 has 15 residues. Trimming left V 1 base short and J 3 bases short, with 10 bases between. Germline lookup yields CDR1 SGDLS and CDR2 YYNGEE.

The chain is built from TRBV7-3 and TRBJ2-7; D unresolved. The V end was cut by 2 bases, the J end by 4 bases, with 6 bases between. Germline V lookup: CDR1 SGHTA, CDR2 FQGTGA. CDR3 length: 12 residues. CDR3 bases: TGTGCCAGCAGCTTAGACGCATACGAGCAGTACTTC. This sequence encodes CASSLDAYEQYF.

The V and J genes are TRBV9 and TRBJ1-2, with D unresolved. Germline-derived CDR1 and CDR2 are SGDLS and YYNGEE. V lost 0 bases, J lost 4 bases, and 13 bases lay in between. The CDR3 runs to 15 residues. The CDR3 DNA reads TGTGCCAGCAGCGTAGGACCGGGAGGTAGCTATGGCTACACCTTC. Translation gives CASSVGPGGSYGYTF.

The rearrangement uses TRBV19 and TRBJ1-2, with D unclear. The CDR3 runs to 15 residues. The V and J ends lost 5 bases and 3 bases respectively, with 16 bases between them. Germline V CDR1 and CDR2: LNHDA, SQIVND (reference sequence). This CDR3 reads CASSAEGSNHYGYTF. The CDR3 DNA follows: TGTGCCAGTAGTGCCGAAGGGAGTAATCACTATGGCTACACCTTC. Drawing the rest from reference TRBV19 and TRBJ1-2, the complete variable domain is DGGITQSPKYLFRKEGQNVTLSCEQNLNHDAMYWYRQDPGQGLRLIYYSQIVNDFQKGDIAEGYSVSREKKESFPLTVTSAQKNPTAFYLCASSAEGSNHYGYTFGSGTRLTVV.

The table lists this clone with a few counts. The CDR3, as DNA: TGCGCCAGCAGCCAAGCGACCGGGACCTCATACAATGAGCAGTTCTTC. Its translation: CASSQATGTSYNEQFF. The gene calls are TRBV4-1 and TRBJ2-1; D may correspond to TRBD1 or TRBD2 (5 bases each). V shed 1 base and J shed 4 bases, with 14 bases lying between them. CDR3 size: 16 residues. CDR1 is MGHRA, CDR2 YSYEKL, per germline.

The rearrangement joins TRBV9 to TRBJ2-3, with D tentatively TRBD1 (7 bases). Germline-derived CDR1 and CDR2 are SGDLS and YYNGEE. The CDR3 contains 15 residues. V was clipped by 4 bases and J by 2 bases, with 14 bases between them. Here the CDR3 reads CASSRRDSNTDTQYF. The CDR3 nucleotides are TGTGCCAGCAGCAGGAGGGACAGCAACACAGATACGCAGTATTTT. Combining the CDR3 with reference TRBV9 and TRBJ2-3 gives the whole variable domain DSGVTQTPKHLITATGQRVTLRCSPRSGDLSVYWYQQSLDQGLQFLIQYYNGEERAKGNILERFSAQQFPDLHSELNLSSLELGDSALYFCASSRRDSNTDTQYFGPGTRLTVL.